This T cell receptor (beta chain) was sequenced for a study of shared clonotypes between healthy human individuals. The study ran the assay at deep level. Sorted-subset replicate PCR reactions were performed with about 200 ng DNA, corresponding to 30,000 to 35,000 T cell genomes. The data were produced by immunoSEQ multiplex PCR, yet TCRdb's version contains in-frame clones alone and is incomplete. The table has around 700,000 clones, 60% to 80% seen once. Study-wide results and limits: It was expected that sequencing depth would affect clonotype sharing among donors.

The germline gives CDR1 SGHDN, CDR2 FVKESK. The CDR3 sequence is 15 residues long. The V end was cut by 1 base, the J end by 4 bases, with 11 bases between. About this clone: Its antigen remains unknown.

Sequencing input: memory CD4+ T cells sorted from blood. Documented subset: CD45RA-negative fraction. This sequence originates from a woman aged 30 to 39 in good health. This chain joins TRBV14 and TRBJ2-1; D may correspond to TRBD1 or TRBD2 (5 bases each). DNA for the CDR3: TGTGCCAGCAGCCAAGGGGGGAGTATGTACAATGAGCAGTTCTTC. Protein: CASSQGGSMYNEQFF.